This T cell receptor beta chain was sequenced in a study of blood T cell repertoires in COVID-19. Whole-study context: Both acute and convalescent COVID-19 samples were obtained from the United States, Italy and Spain. T cells, B-cell-depleted T cells, or PBMCs supplied cDNA or gDNA.

In the authors' methods: Reference gene primers were amplified, and this amplification served to estimate nucleated cell counts. Assay used: immunoSEQ multiplex PCR; TCRdb lists only in-frame clones, some missing. D and trimming come from the DNA, and the V and J calls and clone size come from that table. Among fewer than 350,000 clones, around 88% were seen once, and the ten largest hold 1.5% to 2%. This CDR3 comprises 15 residues. V was clipped by 0 bases and J by 8 bases, with 15 bases between them. CDR1 and CDR2 (germline): SGDLS, YYNGEE. Seattle patients were enrolled while actively infected and followed longitudinally.

Input material: peripheral blood. This TCR was recovered from a woman between 25 and 40 years old with COVID-19, enrolled during active disease. The chain combines TRBV9 with TRBJ1-5, with D possibly TRBD1 on 5 matching bases. The CDR3 region has the DNA TGTGCCAGCAGCGTAGCGACAGCGATAGGTGAGCCCCAGCATTTT. It codes for CASSVATAIGEPQHF.